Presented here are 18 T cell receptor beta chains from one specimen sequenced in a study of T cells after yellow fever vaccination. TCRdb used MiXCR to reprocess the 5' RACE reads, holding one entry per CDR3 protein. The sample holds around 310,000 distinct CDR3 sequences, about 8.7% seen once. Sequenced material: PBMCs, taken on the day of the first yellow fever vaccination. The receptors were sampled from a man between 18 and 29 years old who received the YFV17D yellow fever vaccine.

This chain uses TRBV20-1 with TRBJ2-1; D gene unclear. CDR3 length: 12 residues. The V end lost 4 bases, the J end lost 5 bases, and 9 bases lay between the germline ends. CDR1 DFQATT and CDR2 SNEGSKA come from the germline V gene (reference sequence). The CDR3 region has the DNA TGCAGTGCTATCGCGAGCCACAATGAGCAGTTCTTC. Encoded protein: CSAIASHNEQFF.

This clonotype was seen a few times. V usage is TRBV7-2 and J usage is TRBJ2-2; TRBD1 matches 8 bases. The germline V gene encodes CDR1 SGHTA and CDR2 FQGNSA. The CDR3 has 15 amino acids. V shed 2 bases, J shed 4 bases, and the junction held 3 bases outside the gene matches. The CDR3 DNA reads TGTGCCAGCAGCTTAACACAGGGGGTCACCGGGGAGCTGTTTTTT. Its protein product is CASSLTQGVTGELFF.

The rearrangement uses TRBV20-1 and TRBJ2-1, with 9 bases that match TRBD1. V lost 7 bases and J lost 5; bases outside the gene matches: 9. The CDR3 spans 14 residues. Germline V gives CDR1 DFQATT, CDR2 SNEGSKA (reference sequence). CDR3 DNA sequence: TGCAGTGTTTCACCAGGGACAGGGAACAATGAGCAGTTCTTC. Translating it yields CSVSPGTGNNEQFF.

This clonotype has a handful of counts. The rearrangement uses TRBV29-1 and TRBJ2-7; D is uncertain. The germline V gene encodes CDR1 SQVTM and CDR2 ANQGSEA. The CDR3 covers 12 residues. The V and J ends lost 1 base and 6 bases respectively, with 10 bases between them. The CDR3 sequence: CSVEVGSGEQYF. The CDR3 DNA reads TGCAGCGTTGAAGTGGGATCAGGCGAGCAGTACTTC.

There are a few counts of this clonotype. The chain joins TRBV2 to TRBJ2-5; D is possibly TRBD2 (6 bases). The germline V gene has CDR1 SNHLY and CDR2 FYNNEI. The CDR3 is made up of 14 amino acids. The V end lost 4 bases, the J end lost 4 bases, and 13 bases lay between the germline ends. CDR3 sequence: CASSGRGGGETQYF. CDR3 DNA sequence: TGTGCCAGCAGTGGTCGGGGAGGAGGAGAGACCCAGTACTTC.

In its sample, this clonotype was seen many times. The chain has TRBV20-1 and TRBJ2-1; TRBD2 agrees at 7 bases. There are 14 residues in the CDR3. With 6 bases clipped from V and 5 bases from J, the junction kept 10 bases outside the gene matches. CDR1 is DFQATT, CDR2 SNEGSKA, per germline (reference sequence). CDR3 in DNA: TGCAGTGCCCTCGGCGGGGGAGGCCACAATGAGCAGTTCTTC. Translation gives CSALGGGGHNEQFF.

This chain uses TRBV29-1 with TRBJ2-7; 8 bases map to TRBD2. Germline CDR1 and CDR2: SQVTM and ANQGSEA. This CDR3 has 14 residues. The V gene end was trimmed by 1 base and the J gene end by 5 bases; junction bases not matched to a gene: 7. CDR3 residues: CSVEVAGRGNEQYF. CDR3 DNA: TGCAGCGTTGAAGTGGCCGGGAGGGGAAACGAGCAGTACTTC.

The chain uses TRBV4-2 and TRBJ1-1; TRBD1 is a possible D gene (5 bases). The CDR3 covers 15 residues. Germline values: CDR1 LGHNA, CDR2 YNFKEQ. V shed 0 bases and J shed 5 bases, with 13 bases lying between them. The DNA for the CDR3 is TGTGCCAGCAGCCAAGATCTGCGAGGGGTGACTGAAGCTTTCTTT. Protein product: CASSQDLRGVTEAFF.

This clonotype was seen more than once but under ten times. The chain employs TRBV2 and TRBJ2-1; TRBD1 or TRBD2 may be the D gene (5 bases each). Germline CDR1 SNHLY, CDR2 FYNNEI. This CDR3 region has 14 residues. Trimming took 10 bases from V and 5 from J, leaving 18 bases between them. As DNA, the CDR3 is TGTGCCACCCTGGGACCTCCGAATAACAATGAGCAGTTCTTC. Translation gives CATLGPPNNNEQFF.

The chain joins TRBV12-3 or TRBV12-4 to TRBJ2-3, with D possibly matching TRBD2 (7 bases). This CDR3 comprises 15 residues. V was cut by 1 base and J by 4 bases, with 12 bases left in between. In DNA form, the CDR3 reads TGTGCCAGCAGTTTAGGGGGGGGGCATTCAGATACGCAGTATTTT. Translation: CASSLGGGHSDTQYF.

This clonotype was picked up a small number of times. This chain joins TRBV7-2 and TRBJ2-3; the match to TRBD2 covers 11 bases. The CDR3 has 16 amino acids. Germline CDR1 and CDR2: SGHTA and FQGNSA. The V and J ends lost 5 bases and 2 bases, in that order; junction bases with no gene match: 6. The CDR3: CASSDRLAGPTDTQYF. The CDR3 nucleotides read TGTGCCAGCAGCGATAGACTAGCGGGGCCCACAGATACGCAGTATTTT. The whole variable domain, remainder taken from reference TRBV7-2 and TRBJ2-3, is GAGVSQSPSNKVTEKGKDVELRCDPISGHTALYWYRQSLGQGLEFLIYFQGNSAPDKSGLPSDRFSAERTGGSVSTLTIQRTQQEDSAVYLCASSDRLAGPTDTQYFGPGTRLTVL.

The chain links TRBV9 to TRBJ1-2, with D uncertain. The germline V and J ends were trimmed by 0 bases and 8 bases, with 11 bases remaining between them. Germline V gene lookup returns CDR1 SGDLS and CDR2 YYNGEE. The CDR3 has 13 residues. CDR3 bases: TGTGCCAGCAGCGTAGAGTGGGCATGGGGCTACACCTTC. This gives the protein CASSVEWAWGYTF.

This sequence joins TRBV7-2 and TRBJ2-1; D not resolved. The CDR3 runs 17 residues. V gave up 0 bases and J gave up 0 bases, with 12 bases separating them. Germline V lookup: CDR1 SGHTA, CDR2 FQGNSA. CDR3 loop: CASSLATTQPSYNEQFF. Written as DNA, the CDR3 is TGTGCCAGCAGCTTAGCTACGACCCAGCCCTCCTACAATGAGCAGTTCTTC. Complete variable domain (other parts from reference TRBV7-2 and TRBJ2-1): GAGVSQSPSNKVTEKGKDVELRCDPISGHTALYWYRQSLGQGLEFLIYFQGNSAPDKSGLPSDRFSAERTGGSVSTLTIQRTQQEDSAVYLCASSLATTQPSYNEQFFGPGTRLTVL.

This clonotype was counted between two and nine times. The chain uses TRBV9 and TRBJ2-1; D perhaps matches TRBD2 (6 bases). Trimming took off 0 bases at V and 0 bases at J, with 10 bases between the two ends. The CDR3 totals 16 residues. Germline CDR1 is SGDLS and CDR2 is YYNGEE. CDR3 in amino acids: CASSVDSGSSYNEQFF. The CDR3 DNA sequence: TGTGCCAGCAGCGTAGATAGCGGAAGCTCCTACAATGAGCAGTTCTTC.

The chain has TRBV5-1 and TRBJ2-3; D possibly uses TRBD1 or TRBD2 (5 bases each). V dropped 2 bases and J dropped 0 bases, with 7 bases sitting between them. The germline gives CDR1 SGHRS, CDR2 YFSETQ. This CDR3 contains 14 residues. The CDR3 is CASSFRDSTDTQYF. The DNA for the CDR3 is TGCGCCAGCAGCTTCCGGGACAGCACAGATACGCAGTATTTT.

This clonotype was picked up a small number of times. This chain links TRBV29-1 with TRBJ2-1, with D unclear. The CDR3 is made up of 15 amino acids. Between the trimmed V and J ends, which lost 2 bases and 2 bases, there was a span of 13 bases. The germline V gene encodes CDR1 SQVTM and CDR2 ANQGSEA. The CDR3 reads CSVELFETAYNEQFF. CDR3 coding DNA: TGCAGCGTTGAATTATTTGAGACGGCCTACAATGAGCAGTTCTTC.

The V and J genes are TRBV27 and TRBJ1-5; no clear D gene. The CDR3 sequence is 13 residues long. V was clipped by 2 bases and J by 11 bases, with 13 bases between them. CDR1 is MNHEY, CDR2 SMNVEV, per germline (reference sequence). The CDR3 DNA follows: TGTGCCAGCAGTTTAACGGGAGAACGGGCCCAGCATTTT. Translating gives CASSLTGERAQHF.

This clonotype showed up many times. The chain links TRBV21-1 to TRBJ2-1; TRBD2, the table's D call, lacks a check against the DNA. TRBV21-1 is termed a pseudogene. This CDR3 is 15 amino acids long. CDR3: CASSIPSGGLNEQFF. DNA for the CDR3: TGTGCCAGCAGCATTCCTAGCGGGGGGCTCAATGAGCAGTTCTTC.